Listed below are T cell receptor beta chains from one sample, sequenced in a study of regulatory T cells in long-lasting Graves disease. Each CDR3 protein is one row after TCRdb ran MiXCR on the multiplex PCR reads. The sample shows roughly 350,000 distinct CDR3 sequences, over 15% of them seen only once. The sample was also linked to a second study, of T cells in Graves' hyperthyroidism and ophthalmopathy.

The sample here was peripheral blood mononuclear cells (PBMCs), taken at new diagnosis, from a patient treated with antithyroid drugs. The receptors derive from a man aged 40-55 years with Graves disease. Both conserved end residues are part of each CDR3. Each record gives: V gene, D gene, J gene, clone size, CDR3 DNA, CDR3 protein. A D gene is named only where the DNA matches it firmly. A row's size may be missing; if present it is once, few, many or a size class.

TRBV4-3,.,TRBJ2-2,few,TGCGCCAGCAGCCAAGATCAGTTTATCGGGGAGCTGTTTTTT,CASSQDQFIGELFF
TRBV4-3,TRBD1,TRBJ2-7,many,TGCGCCAGCAGCCCCGGGACAGTTGGCTCCTACGAGCAGTACTTC,CASSPGTVGSYEQYF
TRBV6-1,.,TRBJ1-5,many,TGTGCCAGCAGTGAAGGGTCGCAGGCCTACAGCAATCAGCCCCAGCATTTT,CASSEGSQAYSNQPQHF
TRBV2,TRBD1,TRBJ1-3,many,TGTGCCAGCAGTACAGGGGGCCACTCCGGAAACACCATATATTTT,CASSTGGHSGNTIYF
TRBV5-1,TRBD1,TRBJ2-7,many,TGCGCCAGCAGCTCCCGAGGGACAGGGGAAGAGCAGTACTTC,CASSSRGTGEEQYF
TRBV20-1,.,TRBJ1-5,.,TGCAGTGCTAGAGGACAGTATAATCAGCCCCAGCATTTT,CSARGQYNQPQHF
TRBV24-1,.,TRBJ2-3,few,TGTGCCACCACCGGGACTGCCACAGATACGCAGTATTTT,CATTGTATDTQYF
TRBV13,TRBD1,TRBJ2-7,many,TGTGCCAGCAACAGGGGGGTATCCTACGAGCAGTACTTC,CASNRGVSYEQYF
TRBV15,TRBD1,TRBJ1-4,.,TGTGCCACCAGCAGGGCAGGGGGCGGCGATGAAAAACTGTTTTTT,CATSRAGGGDEKLFF
TRBV5-1,TRBD1,TRBJ2-7,.,TGCGCCAGCAGCATATATCCAGGGGGCTCCTACGAGCAGTACTTC,CASSIYPGGSYEQYF
TRBV20-1,.,TRBJ1-5,many,TGCAGTGCTAGAGATCGGTTGGCAGGGATGGGTCAGCCCCAGCATTTT,CSARDRLAGMGQPQHF
TRBV3-1,.,TRBJ1-5,.,TGTGCCAGCAGCCAGGGGCCCTCCCTGGGGGGCAATCAGCCCCAGCATTTT,CASSQGPSLGGNQPQHF
TRBV30,.,TRBJ1-5,many,TGTGCCTGGAGTGAGGGGGAATCGTGGAATCAGCCCCAGCATTTT,CAWSEGESWNQPQHF
TRBV28,.,TRBJ2-7,many,TGTGCCAGCAGGGGGCAGGGGTCCTACGAGCAGTACTTC,CASRGQGSYEQYF
TRBV27,.,TRBJ2-7,.,TGTGCCAGCAGTTCGCAGATTGGGTTGGAGCAGTACTTC,CASSSQIGLEQYF
TRBV10-3,.,TRBJ1-4,many,TGTGCCATCAGTGAGTTAAGGGCGGCTAATGAAAAACTGTTTTTT,CAISELRAANEKLFF
TRBV7-2,TRBD1,TRBJ2-3,many,TGTGCCAGCAGCGCGGGTTGGGACAGAGGGGATACGCAGTATTTT,CASSAGWDRGDTQYF
TRBV6-1,TRBD2,TRBJ2-1,few,TGTGCCAGCAGTTTTAGCGGGGGCAGGAACAATGAGCAGTTCTTC,CASSFSGGRNNEQFF
TRBV12-3/TRBV12-4,.,TRBJ2-5,.,TGTGCCAGCAGTTTAATGAGTTTTACACGGGAGACCCAGTACTTC,CASSLMSFTRETQYF
TRBV7-2,TRBD2,TRBJ2-7,few,TGTGCCAGCAGCGGACTAGCGGGGAACGAGCAGTACTTC,CASSGLAGNEQYF
TRBV5-1,TRBD1,TRBJ1-4,few,TGCGCCAGCAGGTCGACAGGGGCGGATGAAAAACTGTTTTTT,CASRSTGADEKLFF
TRBV3-1,TRBD1,TRBJ1-2,.,TGTGCCACCATACCCATGGGACAGCCTTATGGCTACACCTTC,CATIPMGQPYGYTF
TRBV27,.,TRBJ2-7,few,TGTGCCAGCAGTTTACGGGGAGATTCGGCCTACGAGCAGTACTTC,CASSLRGDSAYEQYF
TRBV7-2,.,TRBJ2-4,.,TGTGCCAGCAGCTTAGAGCTTCCCGGGACCCTAGCCAAAAACATTCAGTACTTC,CASSLELPGTLAKNIQYF
TRBV27,TRBD1,TRBJ2-7,many,TGTGCCAGCAGTCCCACCGGGACAGGGGGCTACGAGCAGTACTTC,CASSPTGTGGYEQYF
TRBV20-1,.,TRBJ2-5,.,TGCAGTGCTACGATGTCGGGCTTCCAAGAGACCCAGTACTTC,CSATMSGFQETQYF
TRBV9,TRBD1,TRBJ2-1,many,TGTGCCAGCAGCGAGACGGGACAGACATACAATGAGCAGTTCTTC,CASSETGQTYNEQFF
TRBV20-1,.,TRBJ1-5,many,TGCAGTGCGGAACAAGGGACTGTCAATCAGCCCCAGCATTTT,CSAEQGTVNQPQHF
TRBV7-9,.,TRBJ1-1,many,TGTGCCAGCAGCTTTGCCCTGAACACTGAAGCTTTCTTT,CASSFALNTEAFF
TRBV10-2,TRBD2,TRBJ2-1,.,TGCGCCAGCCGGGGTAGCGGGCCTTACAATGAGCAGTTCTTC,CASRGSGPYNEQFF
TRBV6-2/TRBV6-3,.,TRBJ2-3,many,TGTGCCAGCAGTTACTCGGGGGCAGATACGCAGTATTTT,CASSYSGADTQYF
TRBV20-1,TRBD1,TRBJ2-7,once,TGCAGTGCTAGAGATCCGGACAGGGCCTCCTACGAGCAGTACTTC,CSARDPDRASYEQYF
TRBV28,.,TRBJ1-4,.,TGTGCCAGCAGTTGTTGTGAAAAACTGTTTTTT,CASSCCEKLFF
TRBV20-1,.,TRBJ2-1,many,TGCAGTGCTAACCCAGGAATATACAATGAGCAGTTCTTC,CSANPGIYNEQFF
TRBV5-5,TRBD2,TRBJ2-3,many,TGTGCCAGCAGCGTGACGCGGGGGGCGGTGGATACGCAGTATTTT,CASSVTRGAVDTQYF
TRBV30,.,TRBJ2-5,many,TGTGCCCTTCGGCAGGGAGAGACCCAGTACTTC,CALRQGETQYF
TRBV5-5,TRBD1,TRBJ2-1,few,TGTGCCAGCAGCTCGTACGGCAGGGGGAACAATGAGCAGTTCTTC,CASSSYGRGNNEQFF
TRBV27,.,TRBJ2-7,many,TGTGCCAGCAGTTTAATCTGGTCCCCCAGCTCCTACGAGCAGTACTTC,CASSLIWSPSSYEQYF
TRBV5-5,.,TRBJ1-3,.,TGTGCCAGCAGCAGAACCCTATACCCTGGAAACACCATATATTTT,CASSRTLYPGNTIYF
TRBV7-2,TRBD1,TRBJ2-7,many,TGTGCCAGCAGCCTCCTGGGACAGATCTACGAGCAGTACTTC,CASSLLGQIYEQYF
TRBV4-3,TRBD2,TRBJ2-7,many,TGCGCCAGCAGCCAAGTAGTGAGCGGGGCGCTTACCGAGCAGTACTTC,CASSQVVSGALTEQYF
TRBV28,.,TRBJ2-7,many,TGTGCCAGCAGTTTATTCGACCGGGACGGAAGGCAGTACTTC,CASSLFDRDGRQYF
TRBV28,.,TRBJ1-5,many,TGTGCCAGCAGTTTTCGGGGATTAGGGCCCCAGCATTTT,CASSFRGLGPQHF
TRBV27,.,TRBJ2-7,many,TGTGCCAGCAGTTCATCTCGAGGGACCTACGAGCAGTACTTC,CASSSSRGTYEQYF
TRBV19,.,TRBJ1-5,few,TGTGCCAGTAAATCAGGACAGTATAGCAATCAGCCCCAGCATTTT,CASKSGQYSNQPQHF
TRBV6-2/TRBV6-3,.,TRBJ2-5,few,TGTGCCAGCAGTTACCGGCGTGGGGCCCAGTACTTC,CASSYRRGAQYF
TRBV29-1,TRBD2,TRBJ2-1,.,TGCAGCGTTGAAGATTTGTTTGACAGTCGGGGAGGGAATGAGCAGTTCTTC,CSVEDLFDSRGGNEQFF
TRBV5-7,.,TRBJ1-5,few,TGTGCCAGCAGCCGGCCCGGCGGCAATCAGCCCCAGCATTTT,CASSRPGGNQPQHF
TRBV9,.,TRBJ1-1,.,TGTGCCAGCATCCCCCTCTCCGGCAGGTCGAACACTGAAGCTTTCTTT,CASIPLSGRSNTEAFF